The clone carrying this TCR beta chain occurred once. Other DNA sequences in the same sample also yield this CDR3. Clones were sequenced by immunoSEQ multiplex PCR, and TCRdb holds only the in-frame ones, with some missing. Among 75,000 to 95,000 clones listed, approximately 95% were seen once. The data derive from a study of control samples from healthy donors and cancer patients. The clonotype originates from a woman aged 25 to 45 in good health. The sample comprised blood.

The CDR3 DNA reads TGTGCCAGCAGCCGAACTAGCTACAATGAGCAGTTCTTC. Amino acid sequence: CASSRTSYNEQFF. The chain is built from TRBV7-6 and TRBJ2-1, with TRBD2 as a possible D gene (5 bases). Germline CDR1 reads SGHVS; CDR2 reads FNYEAQ. The V end lost 5 bases, the J end lost 3 bases, and 8 bases lay between the germline ends. CDR3 length: 13 amino acids.